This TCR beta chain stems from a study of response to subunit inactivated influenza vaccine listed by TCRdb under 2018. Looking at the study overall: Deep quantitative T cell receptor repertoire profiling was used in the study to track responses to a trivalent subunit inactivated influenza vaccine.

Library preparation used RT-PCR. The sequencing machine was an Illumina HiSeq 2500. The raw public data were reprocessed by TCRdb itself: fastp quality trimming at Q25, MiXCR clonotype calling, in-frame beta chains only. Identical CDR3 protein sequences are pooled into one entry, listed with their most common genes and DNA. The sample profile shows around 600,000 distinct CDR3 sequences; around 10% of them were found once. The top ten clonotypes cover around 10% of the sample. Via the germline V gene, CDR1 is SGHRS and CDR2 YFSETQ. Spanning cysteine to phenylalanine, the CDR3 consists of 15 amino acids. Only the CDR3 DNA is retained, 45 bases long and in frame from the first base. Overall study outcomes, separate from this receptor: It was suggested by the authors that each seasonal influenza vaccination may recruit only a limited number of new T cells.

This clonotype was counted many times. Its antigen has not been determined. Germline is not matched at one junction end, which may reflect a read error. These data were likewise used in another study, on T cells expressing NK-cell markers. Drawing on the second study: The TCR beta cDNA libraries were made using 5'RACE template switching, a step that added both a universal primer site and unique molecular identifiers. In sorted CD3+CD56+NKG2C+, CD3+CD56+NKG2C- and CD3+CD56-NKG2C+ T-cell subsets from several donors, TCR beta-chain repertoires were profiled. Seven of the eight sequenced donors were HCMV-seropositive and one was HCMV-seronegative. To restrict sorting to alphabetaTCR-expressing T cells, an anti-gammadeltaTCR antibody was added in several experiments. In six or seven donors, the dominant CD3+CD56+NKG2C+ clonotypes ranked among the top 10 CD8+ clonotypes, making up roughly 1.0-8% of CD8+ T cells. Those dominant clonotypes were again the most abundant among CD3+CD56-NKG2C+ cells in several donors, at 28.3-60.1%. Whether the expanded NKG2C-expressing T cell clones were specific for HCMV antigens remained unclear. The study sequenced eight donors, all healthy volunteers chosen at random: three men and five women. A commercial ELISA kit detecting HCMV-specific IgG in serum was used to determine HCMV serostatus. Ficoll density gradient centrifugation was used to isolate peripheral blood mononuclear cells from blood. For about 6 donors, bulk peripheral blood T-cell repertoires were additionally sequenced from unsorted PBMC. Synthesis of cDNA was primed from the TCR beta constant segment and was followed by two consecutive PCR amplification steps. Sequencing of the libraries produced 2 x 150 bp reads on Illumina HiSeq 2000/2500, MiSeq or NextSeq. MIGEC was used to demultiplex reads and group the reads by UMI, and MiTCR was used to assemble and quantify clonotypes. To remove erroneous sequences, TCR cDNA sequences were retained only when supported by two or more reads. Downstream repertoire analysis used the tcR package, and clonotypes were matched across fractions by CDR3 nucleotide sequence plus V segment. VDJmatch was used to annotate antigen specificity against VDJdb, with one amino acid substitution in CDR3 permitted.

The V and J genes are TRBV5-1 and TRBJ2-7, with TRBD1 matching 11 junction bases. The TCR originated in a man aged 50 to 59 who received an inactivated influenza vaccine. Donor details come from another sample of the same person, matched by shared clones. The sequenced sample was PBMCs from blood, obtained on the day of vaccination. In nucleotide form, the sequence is TGTGCCAGCAGCCGAGGACAGGGGGCCTCCTACGAGCAGTACTTC. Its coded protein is CASSRGQGASYEQYF. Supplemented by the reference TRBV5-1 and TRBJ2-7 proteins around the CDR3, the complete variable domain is KAGVTQTPRYLIKTRGQQVTLSCSPISGHRSVSWYQQTPGQGLQFLFEYFSETQRNKGNFPGRFSGRQFSNSRSEMNVSTLELGDSALYLCASSRGQGASYEQYFGPGTRLTVT.